This TCR beta chain was obtained from a study of blood T cell repertoires in COVID-19 (dated by TCRdb to 2018 to 2021). Context from the whole study: Samples from collaborators originated in the United States, Italy and Spain and spanned both the acute and convalescent phases of COVID-19. The samples were drawn from two sources: the first 160 participants of the ongoing ImmuneRACE study, and about 1,300 subjects contributed by 6 global collaborators. The repertoires were released in a freely available public database intended as a resource for research on the immune response to SARS-CoV-2. Deeply sampled blood TCRbeta repertoires from subjects exposed to, actively infected with, or recovered from COVID-19 were included in the dataset. Where HLA class I and class II types were available, the types were taken from metadata supplied by the sample provider, not from assay-based typing. The prospective study material was composed of cDNA or gDNA derived from T cells, B-cell-depleted T cells, or PBMCs. Sample metadata almost always included a de-identified subject ID, COVID-19 status, age in years and sex. The paper as a whole reports these results and caveats: Clinical and demographic metadata were provided uncurated, with the amount varying by source and participant.

Each collaborating institution followed its own protocols to collect whole blood in K2EDTA tubes. For TCRbeta analysis, collaborator samples were shipped as frozen whole blood, as isolated PBMCs, or as DNA extracted from either sample type. TCRbeta CDR3 regions were amplified from genomic DNA by means of the immunoSEQ Assay, a bias-controlled multiplex PCR. From the authors' description of their analysis: Within the assay, amplification of reference gene primers was used to estimate how many nucleated cells each sample contained. To quantify the absolute abundance of each unique TCRbeta CDR3 rearrangement, sequence reads were collapsed and filtered. For each sample, productive Simpson clonality was calculated by taking the square root of Simpson's diversity index across productive rearrangements. The table was pulled from immuneACCESS by TCRdb, which kept in-frame rearrangements only. Such tables lose some clones; where checked, under half of the loss comes from unresolved V genes, and the rest has no known cause. The DNA gave D and trimming, while V, J and clone size come from that table. For this sample the table gives more than 85,000 clones, of which about nine tenths were detected only once. About 3.2% of the sample is in the top ten clones.

For this clone: Its antigen target is currently unknown. No much larger clonotype is one base removed from it; base qualities were not supplied.

Specimen: peripheral blood. This sequence originates from a woman between 65 and 79 years old with acute or convalescent COVID-19.

The CDR3 reads CASSPSKVDSGYTF. The bases read TGTGCCAGCTCACCCTCGAAAGTAGACAGCGGCTACACCTTC. The chain was built from TRBV18 and TRBJ1-2, with a tentative D gene TRBD1 over 5 matching bases. The germline V gene yields KGHSH for CDR1 and LQKENI for CDR2. From the cysteine up to the phenylalanine, the CDR3 has a length of 14 residues. Only the CDR3 region is kept as DNA, spanning 42 bases read in frame from base 1. Between the V and J ends, shortened by 3 bases and 8 bases respectively, the junction contains 16 bases.